These T cell receptor beta chains were read from a single sample in a study of cytomegalovirus exposure and HLA in healthy donors. Repertoires were generated with immunoSEQ multiplex PCR, while TCRdb's copy carries only in-frame clones and drops some. Of under 130,000 clones detected, about 83% appear once; the ten largest clones hold around 5%. Specimen: PBMCs. Receptor source: a female donor in good health and CMV-seropositive. The CDR3 runs from the conserved cysteine through the conserved F or W. The D gene is left open where the match is weak. Clone size, where shown, is once, few, many, or a class for clones that have expanded.

>-|TRBV6-6|TRBD1|TRBJ1-5
TGTGCCAGCAGTTACGGCAGGGGGCGCCGGCAGCCCCAGCATTTT
CASSYGRGRRQPQHF
>-|TRBV11-3|-|TRBJ2-3
TGTGCCAGCAGCTCCCCAGGAGGGAGCACAGATACGCAGTATTTT
CASSSPGGSTDTQYF
>-|TRBV28|-|TRBJ2-1
TGTGCCAGCCTACCTCCTAATACCTACAATGAGCAGTTCTTC
CASLPPNTYNEQFF
>few|TRBV6-5|TRBD1|TRBJ1-2
TGTGCCAGCAGTACGCTGACAGGGCGTGCCTATGGCTACACCTTC
CASSTLTGRAYGYTF
>-|TRBV6-1|TRBD1|TRBJ1-6
TGTGCCAGCGTTCAGGGGGCGCGGGGCAATTCACCCCTCCACTTT
CASVQGARGNSPLHF
>-|TRBV5-1|TRBD2|TRBJ2-5
TGCGCCAGCAGCTGGTCGGTAGCGGGACAAGAGACCCAGTACTTC
CASSWSVAGQETQYF
>once|TRBV10-1|TRBD1|TRBJ2-7
TGCGCCAGCAGTGGGCCGGGACAGAGCTCCTACGAGCAGTACTTC
CASSGPGQSSYEQYF
>-|TRBV5-8|-|TRBJ2-3
TGTGCCAGCCAAGATGGAACACTCCGGGAAGATACGCAGTATTTT
CASQDGTLREDTQYF
>-|TRBV7-7|-|TRBJ2-5
TGTGCTAGCAGCGCACTGCTGACTCGGGGGGAGACCCAGTACTTC
CASSALLTRGETQYF
>-|TRBV12-5|TRBD2|TRBJ2-7
TGTGCTAGTGGCCAGGGACTAGCGGGAGGTTACGAGCAGTACTTC
CASGQGLAGGYEQYF
>-|TRBV19|-|TRBJ2-1
TGTGCCAGTAGTATATCTGGTAGCGGAAATGAGCAGTTCTTC
CASSISGSGNEQFF
>-|TRBV11-1|TRBD1|TRBJ1-2
TGTGCCAGCAGCTTAGGACAGGGCGACTATGGCTACACCTTC
CASSLGQGDYGYTF
>-|TRBV28|TRBD1|TRBJ1-5
TGTGCCAGCAGTTTATTTCGAGGGACAGGCAATCAGCCCCAGCATTTT
CASSLFRGTGNQPQHF
>-|TRBV28|-|TRBJ2-7
TGTGCCAGCAGCCACGGACAGTCACAACCCTACGAGCAGTACTTC
CASSHGQSQPYEQYF
>-|TRBV7-9|TRBD1|TRBJ1-6
TGTGCCAGCAGCCCACAGGGGGGTAATTCACCCCTCCACTTT
CASSPQGGNSPLHF
>few|TRBV7-6|TRBD1|TRBJ1-1
TGTGCCAGCAGCCCAGGACAGGGACGAAACACTGAAGCTTTCTTT
CASSPGQGRNTEAFF
>-|TRBV5-5|-|TRBJ1-5
TGTGCCAGCAGCTTGCGGACGGGAAATCAGCCCCAGCATTTT
CASSLRTGNQPQHF
>-|TRBV2|-|TRBJ1-6
TGTGCCAGCAGGGCCGGGTATCGAAATTCACCCCTCCACTTT
CASRAGYRNSPLHF
>-|TRBV7-8|-|TRBJ2-1
TGTGCCAGCAGCTTAGTTCTTGCGGGGGCCGGAAATGAGCAGTTCTTC
CASSLVLAGAGNEQFF
>few|TRBV5-1|TRBD1|TRBJ2-2
TGCGCCAGCAGCTCTGGACAGGGGGCAACCGGGGAGCTGTTTTTT
CASSSGQGATGELFF
>few|TRBV5-8|-|TRBJ2-3
TGTGCCAGCAGCTCGGGCGGGGAAGATACGCAGTATTTT
CASSSGGEDTQYF
>few|TRBV5-4|-|TRBJ1-6
TGTGCCAGCAGCTCGAGAGTCGGACAGCCCAAAACACCCCTCCACTTT
CASSSRVGQPKTPLHF
>-|TRBV6-1|-|TRBJ2-5
TGTGCCAGCAGGATGGGGGGTTGGGAGACCCAGTACTTC
CASRMGGWETQYF
>-|TRBV19|TRBD1|TRBJ1-3
TGTGCCAGTAAAAGAGGGGGCCTGGGAAACACCATATATTTT
CASKRGGLGNTIYF
>once|TRBV19|TRBD1|TRBJ2-1
TGTGCCAGTAGTATTAGGGACAGGGGATCCTACAATGAGCAGTTCTTC
CASSIRDRGSYNEQFF
>few|TRBV29-1|-|TRBJ2-7
TGCAGCGTGGGGAAGGTAGGGGAAGGCCCTTCCTACGAGCAGTACTTC
CSVGKVGEGPSYEQYF
>-|TRBV7-2|TRBD1|TRBJ2-7
TGTGCCAGCAGCCCCCATCTGGAAGGGGGCACCCACGAGCAGTACTTC
CASSPHLEGGTHEQYF
>few|TRBV29-1|-|TRBJ2-1
TGCAGCGGAGAAAATTCCGATGAGCAGTTCTTC
CSGENSDEQFF
>-|TRBV11-2|TRBD1|TRBJ1-4
TGTGCCAGCAGCTACGGGACAGGGGATGAAAAACTGTTTTTT
CASSYGTGDEKLFF
>-|TRBV19|TRBD1|TRBJ1-1
TGTGCCAGTAGTATGGGACAGGGATTTGGCACTGAAGCTTTCTTT
CASSMGQGFGTEAFF
>-|TRBV11-3|-|TRBJ2-2
TGTGCCAGCAGCTTAGACTCCGGGGAGCTGTTTTTT
CASSLDSGELFF
>once|TRBV7-9|-|TRBJ2-2
TGTTCCAGCAGCTTAGGGGCAGCTAATCTACATATCACCGGGGAGCTGTTTTTT
CSSSLGAANLHITGELFF
>-|TRBV9|TRBD2|TRBJ2-5
TGTGCCAGCAGCGTAGGGACTAGCCAAGAGACCCAGTACTTC
CASSVGTSQETQYF
>-|TRBV11-3|TRBD2|TRBJ2-1
TGTGCCAGCAGCTTGACTACTAGCGGGGGCTTCAATGAGCAGTTCTTC
CASSLTTSGGFNEQFF
>-|TRBV6-1|-|TRBJ1-6
TGTGCCAGCATCGGCAGGGTCGGTTCACCCCTCCACTTT
CASIGRVGSPLHF
>-|TRBV2|-|TRBJ2-5
TGTGCCAGCAGTGAAGGGGGCAGCCAAGAGACCCAGTACTTC
CASSEGGSQETQYF
>-|TRBV20-1|TRBD1|TRBJ1-1
TGCAGTGCGCCCCGGGACAGGGAAGCTTTCTTT
CSAPRDREAFF
>-|TRBV11-2|-|TRBJ1-1
TGTGCCAGCAGCTTAGGGCCGAACACTGAAGCTTTCTTT
CASSLGPNTEAFF
>-|TRBV4-2|TRBD1|TRBJ2-5
TGTGCCAGCAGCCCCGACGTACTAGGGGGCTGGGAGACCCAGTACTTC
CASSPDVLGGWETQYF
>-|TRBV19|-|TRBJ2-7
TGTGCCAGTAGTATAGGACTTCCGGGAACCTACGAGCAGTACTTC
CASSIGLPGTYEQYF
>-|TRBV6-4|-|TRBJ1-1
TGTGCCAGCAGTGACTACCCAACAAGAAGTGAAGCTTTCTTT
CASSDYPTRSEAFF
>-|TRBV2|-|TRBJ2-1
TGTGCCAGCAGTTATGGCCTAACTATAAATGAGCAGTTCTTC
CASSYGLTINEQFF
>-|TRBV30|-|TRBJ2-7
TGTGCCTGGAGCGTAATCGCTGCGACGGGGCAGTACTTC
CAWSVIAATGQYF
>-|TRBV11-2|-|TRBJ1-1
TGTGCCAGCAGCCCCACGGGGATCGAAGCTTTCTTT
CASSPTGIEAFF
>-|TRBV7-6|TRBD2|TRBJ2-1
TGTGCCAGCAGCTCGTTAGCGGGGGGGCCATACAATGAGCAGTTCTTC
CASSSLAGGPYNEQFF
>-|TRBV30|TRBD2|TRBJ2-1
TGTGCCTGGAGTGTAGGGACTAGCGGGATATTTCTCAATGAGCAGTTCTTC
CAWSVGTSGIFLNEQFF
>-|TRBV19|TRBD1|TRBJ2-7
TGTGCCAGTAGTATGGGACAGGGGGTCGGGTACGAGCAGTACTTC
CASSMGQGVGYEQYF
>-|TRBV18|TRBD2|TRBJ2-3
TGTGCCAGCTCACCGGCGAGCCTAGCGGGAAGAGGGGATACGCAGTATTTT
CASSPASLAGRGDTQYF
>once|TRBV19|-|TRBJ2-1
TGTGCCAGTAACCATCCGGCGCGGGGATACAATGAGCAGTTCTTC
CASNHPARGYNEQFF
>-|TRBV28|-|TRBJ2-5
TGTGCCAGCAGCCTGCCTAAAACTGCCCAGTACTTC
CASSLPKTAQYF
>-|TRBV5-4|-|TRBJ1-3
TGTGCCAGCAGCCGCACAGGAGACTCTGGAAACACCATATATTTT
CASSRTGDSGNTIYF
>once|TRBV14|-|TRBJ2-6
TGTGCCAGCAGTCCCAACTCTGGGGCCAACGTCCTGACTTTC
CASSPNSGANVLTF
>few|TRBV18|-|TRBJ1-4
TGTGCCAGCTCACGGGGACTGGAAGAAAAACTGTTTTTT
CASSRGLEEKLFF
>-|TRBV21-1|-|TRBJ1-5
TGTGCCAGCGCGACTGGGACAGGCGATCAGCCCCAGCATTTT
CASATGTGDQPQHF
>few|TRBV6-6|-|TRBJ2-7
TGTGCCAGCAGTTACCCATCAAGGGAGAACGAGCAGTACTTC
CASSYPSRENEQYF
>-|TRBV6-4|-|TRBJ1-5
TGTGCCAGCAGTGACCCGGAGGGGAGGGAGACTATATTTCCCAATCAGCCCCAGCATTTT
CASSDPEGRETIFPNQPQHF
>once|TRBV19|TRBD1|TRBJ2-7
TGTGCCAGTAGTATAGCCGACAGGGGAATCAACGAGCAGTACTTC
CASSIADRGINEQYF